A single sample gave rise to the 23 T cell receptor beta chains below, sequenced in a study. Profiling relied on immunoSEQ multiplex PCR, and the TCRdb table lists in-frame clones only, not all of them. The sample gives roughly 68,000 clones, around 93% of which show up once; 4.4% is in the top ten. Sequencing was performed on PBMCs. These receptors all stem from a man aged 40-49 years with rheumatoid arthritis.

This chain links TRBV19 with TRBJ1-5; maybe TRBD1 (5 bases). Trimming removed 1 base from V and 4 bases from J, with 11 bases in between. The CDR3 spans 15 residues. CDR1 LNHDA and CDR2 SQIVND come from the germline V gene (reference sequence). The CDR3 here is CASSIGRAPNQPQHF. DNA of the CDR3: TGTGCCAGTAGTATAGGCAGGGCACCTAATCAGCCCCAGCATTTT.

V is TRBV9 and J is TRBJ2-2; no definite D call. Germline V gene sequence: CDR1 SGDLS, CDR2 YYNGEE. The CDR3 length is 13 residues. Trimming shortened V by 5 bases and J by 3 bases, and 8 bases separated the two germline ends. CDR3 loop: CASRRGYTGELFF. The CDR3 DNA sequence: TGTGCCAGCAGGCGCGGTTACACCGGGGAGCTGTTTTTT.

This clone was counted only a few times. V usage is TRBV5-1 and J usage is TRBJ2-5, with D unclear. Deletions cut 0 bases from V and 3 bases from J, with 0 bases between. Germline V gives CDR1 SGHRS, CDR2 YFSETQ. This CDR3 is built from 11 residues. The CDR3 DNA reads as TGCGCCAGCAGCTTGGAAGAGACCCAGTACTTC. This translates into CASSLEETQYF.

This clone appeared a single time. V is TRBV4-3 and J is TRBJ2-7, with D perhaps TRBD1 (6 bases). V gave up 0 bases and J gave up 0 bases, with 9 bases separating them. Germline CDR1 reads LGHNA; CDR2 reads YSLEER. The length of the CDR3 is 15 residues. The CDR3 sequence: CASSQDQGSSYEQYF. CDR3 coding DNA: TGCGCCAGCAGCCAAGATCAGGGGAGCTCCTACGAGCAGTACTTC.

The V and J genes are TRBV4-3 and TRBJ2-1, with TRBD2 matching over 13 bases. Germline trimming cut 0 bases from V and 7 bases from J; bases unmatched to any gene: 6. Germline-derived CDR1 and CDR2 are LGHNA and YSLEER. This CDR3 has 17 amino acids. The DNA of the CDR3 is TGCGCCAGCAGCCAAGATCCGGGACTAGCGGGAAGAAATGAGCAGTTCTTC. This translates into CASSQDPGLAGRNEQFF.

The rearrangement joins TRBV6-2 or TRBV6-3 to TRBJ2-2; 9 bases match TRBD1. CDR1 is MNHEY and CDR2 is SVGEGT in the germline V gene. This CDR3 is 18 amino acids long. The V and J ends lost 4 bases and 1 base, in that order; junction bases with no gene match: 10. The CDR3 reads CASSFAGQGRGNTGELFF. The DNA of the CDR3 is TGTGCCAGCAGTTTCGCCGGACAGGGGCGAGGGAACACCGGGGAGCTGTTTTTT.

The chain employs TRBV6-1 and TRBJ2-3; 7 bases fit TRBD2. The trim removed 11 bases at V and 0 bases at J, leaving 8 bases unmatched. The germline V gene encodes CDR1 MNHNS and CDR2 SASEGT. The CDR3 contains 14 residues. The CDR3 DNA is TGTGCCTGTGGGGAGGGAGCTAGCACAGATACGCAGTATTTT. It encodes CACGEGASTDTQYF.

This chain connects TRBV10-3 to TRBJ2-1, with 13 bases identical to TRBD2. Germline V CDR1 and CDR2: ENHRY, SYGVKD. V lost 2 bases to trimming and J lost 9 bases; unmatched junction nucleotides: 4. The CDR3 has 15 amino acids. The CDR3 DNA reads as TGTGCCATCAGTGAGCCGACTAGCGGGGGGAGTGAGCAGTTCTTC. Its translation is CAISEPTSGGSEQFF.

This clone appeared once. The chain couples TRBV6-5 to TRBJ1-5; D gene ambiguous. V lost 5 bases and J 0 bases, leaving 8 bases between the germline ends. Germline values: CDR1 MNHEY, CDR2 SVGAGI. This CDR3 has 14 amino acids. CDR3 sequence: CASSLSGSNQPQHF. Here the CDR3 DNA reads TGTGCCAGCAGTCTGAGTGGTAGCAATCAGCCCCAGCATTTT.

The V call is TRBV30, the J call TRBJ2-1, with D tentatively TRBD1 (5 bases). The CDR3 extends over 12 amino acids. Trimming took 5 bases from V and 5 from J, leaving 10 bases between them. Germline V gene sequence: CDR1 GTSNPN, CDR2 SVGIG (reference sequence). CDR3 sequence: CAWGRGHNEQFF. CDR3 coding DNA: TGTGCCTGGGGAAGGGGCCACAATGAGCAGTTCTTC.

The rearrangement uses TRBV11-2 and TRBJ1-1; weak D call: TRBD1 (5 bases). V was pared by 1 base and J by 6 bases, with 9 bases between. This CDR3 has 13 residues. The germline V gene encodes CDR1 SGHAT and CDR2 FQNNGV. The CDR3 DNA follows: TGTGCCAGCAGCTTAGGTCTGACAGCTGAAGCTTTCTTT. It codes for CASSLGLTAEAFF.

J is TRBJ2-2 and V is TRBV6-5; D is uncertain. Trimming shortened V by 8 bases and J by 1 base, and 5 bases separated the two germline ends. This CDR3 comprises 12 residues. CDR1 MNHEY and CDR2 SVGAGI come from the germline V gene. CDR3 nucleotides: TGTGCCAGCTGGAGGAACACCGGGGAGCTGTTTTTT. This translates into CASWRNTGELFF.

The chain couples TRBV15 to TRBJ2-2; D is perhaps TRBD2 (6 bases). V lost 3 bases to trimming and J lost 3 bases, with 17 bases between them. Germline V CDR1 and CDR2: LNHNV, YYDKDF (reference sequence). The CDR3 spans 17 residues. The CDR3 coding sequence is TGTGCCACCAGCAGCCCTCGTGCGGGAAAGGACACCGGGGAGCTGTTTTTT. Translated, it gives CATSSPRAGKDTGELFF.

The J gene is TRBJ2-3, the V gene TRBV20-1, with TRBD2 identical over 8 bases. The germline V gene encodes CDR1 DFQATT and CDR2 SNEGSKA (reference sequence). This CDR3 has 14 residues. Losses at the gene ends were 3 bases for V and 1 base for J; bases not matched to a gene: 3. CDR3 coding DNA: TGCAGTGCTAGTGGGCGGGGGGGCACAGATACGCAGTATTTT. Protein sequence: CSASGRGGTDTQYF.

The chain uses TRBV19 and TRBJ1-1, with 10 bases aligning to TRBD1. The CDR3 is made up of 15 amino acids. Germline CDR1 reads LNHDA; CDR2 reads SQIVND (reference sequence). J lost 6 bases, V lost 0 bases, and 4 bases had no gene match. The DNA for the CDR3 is TGTGCCAGTAGTATAGAGGGACAGGGGCCATCTGAAGCTTTCTTT. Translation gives CASSIEGQGPSEAFF.

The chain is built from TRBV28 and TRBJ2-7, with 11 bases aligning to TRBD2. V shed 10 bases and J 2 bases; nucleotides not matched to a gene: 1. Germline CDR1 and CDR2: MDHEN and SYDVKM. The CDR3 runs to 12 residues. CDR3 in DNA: TGTGCCACGGGACTAGCGGCCTACGAGCAGTACTTC. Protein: CATGLAAYEQYF.

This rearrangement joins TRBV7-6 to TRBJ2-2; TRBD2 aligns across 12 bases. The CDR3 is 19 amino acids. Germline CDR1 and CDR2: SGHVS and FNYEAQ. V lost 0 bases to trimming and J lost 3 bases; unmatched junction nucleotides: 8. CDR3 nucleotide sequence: TGTGCCAGCAGCTTAGCAAGGAGACTAGCGGGGGATTACACCGGGGAGCTGTTTTTT. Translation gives CASSLARRLAGDYTGELFF.

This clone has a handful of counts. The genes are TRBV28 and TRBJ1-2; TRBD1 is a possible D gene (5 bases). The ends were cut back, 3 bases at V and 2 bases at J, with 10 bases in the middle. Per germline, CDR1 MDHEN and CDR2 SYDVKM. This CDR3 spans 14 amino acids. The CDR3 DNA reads TGTGCCAGCAGTTTCGGGACGGGGAACTATGGCTACACCTTC. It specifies CASSFGTGNYGYTF.

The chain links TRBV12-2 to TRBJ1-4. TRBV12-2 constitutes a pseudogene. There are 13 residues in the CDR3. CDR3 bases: TGTGCAAGTCGCTTAGGGAGAAGTGAAAAACTGTTTTTT. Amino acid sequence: CASRLGRSEKLFF.

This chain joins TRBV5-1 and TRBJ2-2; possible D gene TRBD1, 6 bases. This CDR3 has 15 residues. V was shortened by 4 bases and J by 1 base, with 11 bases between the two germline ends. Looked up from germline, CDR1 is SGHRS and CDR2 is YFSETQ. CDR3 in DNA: TGCGCCAGCAGCCAGTCGGGACAGAACACCGGGGAGCTGTTTTTT. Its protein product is CASSQSGQNTGELFF.

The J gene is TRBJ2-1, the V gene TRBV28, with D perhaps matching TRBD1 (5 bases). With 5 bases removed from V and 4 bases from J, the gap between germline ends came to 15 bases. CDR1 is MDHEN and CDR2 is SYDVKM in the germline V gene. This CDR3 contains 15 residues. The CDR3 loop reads CASSPAWQGYNEQFF. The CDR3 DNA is TGTGCCAGCAGTCCCGCGTGGCAGGGATACAATGAGCAGTTCTTC.

CDR3 region: CASSLRQQETQYF. The CDR3, as DNA: TGTGCCAGCAGCTTAAGACAACAAGAGACCCAGTACTTC. The gene calls are TRBV5-6 and TRBJ2-5; D is unclear. This CDR3 spans 13 amino acids. The germline gives CDR1 SGHDT, CDR2 YYEEEE. The V end lost 2 bases, the J end lost 2 bases, and 7 bases lay between the germline ends.

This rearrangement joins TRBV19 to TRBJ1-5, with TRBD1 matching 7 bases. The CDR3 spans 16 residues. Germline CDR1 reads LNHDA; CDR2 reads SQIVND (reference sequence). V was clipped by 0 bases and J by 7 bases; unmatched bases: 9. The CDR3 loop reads CASSIDNTGARQPQHF. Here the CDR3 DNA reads TGTGCCAGTAGTATAGATAATACAGGGGCCAGACAGCCCCAGCATTTT.